The 20 T cell receptor beta chains in this list originate from one sample, sequenced in a study of blood T cell repertoires in COVID-19. Libraries were prepared by immunoSEQ multiplex PCR; TCRdb keeps only in-frame clonotypes and omits some of them. The table includes 200,000 or so clones, 80% to 85% detected once. The sample taken for sequencing was PBMCs or T cells enriched from blood (not recorded which). The receptor source for this set is a man in his forties who had recovered from COVID-19.

A remark on this clone: The same CDR3 is also encoded by other DNA sequences in this sample. The chain employs TRBV2 and TRBJ1-1, with 7 nucleotides matching TRBD1. Per the germline V gene, CDR1 is SNHLY and CDR2 is FYNNEI. This CDR3 region has 14 residues. V lost 6 bases and J lost 2; bases outside the gene matches: 6. This chain's CDR3 is CASRAGQLNTEAFF. The CDR3 DNA follows: TGTGCCAGCAGGGCGGGACAGCTAAACACTGAAGCTTTCTTT.

DNA for the CDR3: TGTGCCAGTCGACCGGCTTTCCTAAGGACAGGGTATATCTATGGCTACACCTTC. Translation: CASRPAFLRTGYIYGYTF. The chain employs TRBV21-1 and TRBJ1-2; TRBD1 is the table's D call, not checked against the DNA. TRBV21-1 is listed as a pseudogene. This CDR3 has 18 amino acids.

This rearrangement joins TRBV9 to TRBJ2-1, with D perhaps matching TRBD2 (6 bases). CDR1 is SGDLS, CDR2 YYNGEE, per germline. CDR3 length equals 14 residues. The V gene lost 4 bases and the J gene lost 6 bases, with 14 bases spanning the gap. CDR3: CASSPRGAANEQFF. The CDR3, as DNA: TGTGCCAGCAGCCCTCGCGGGGCGGCCAATGAGCAGTTCTTC.

The V call is TRBV4-1, the J call TRBJ1-1; D is possibly TRBD1 (6 bases). Germline assignment: CDR1 MGHRA and CDR2 YSYEKL. Deletions cut 1 base from V and 3 bases from J, with 15 bases between. The CDR3 runs to 16 residues. The CDR3 DNA sequence: TGCGCCAGCAGCCAAGTGGGGGCTACAGGGTACACTGAAGCTTTCTTT. It yields the protein CASSQVGATGYTEAFF.

The rearrangement joins TRBV10-3 to TRBJ1-1; D possibly corresponds to TRBD1 (5 bases). Germline CDR1 and CDR2: ENHRY and SYGVKD. Between the trimmed V and J ends, which lost 3 bases and 7 bases, there was a span of 9 bases. The CDR3 is 12 amino acids. CDR3 nucleotide sequence: TGTGCCATCAGTGATACGGGGGGTGAAGCTTTCTTT. This codes for CAISDTGGEAFF.

The rearrangement joins TRBV29-1 to TRBJ1-4; 10 bases align to TRBD1. The CDR3 spans 13 residues. After removal of 7 bases from V and 7 bases from J, the junction contained 6 bases not matched to a gene. Germline CDR1 SQVTM, CDR2 ANQGSEA. This chain's CDR3 is CSGGTGVREKLFF. In DNA form, the CDR3 reads TGCAGCGGCGGGACAGGGGTTCGTGAAAAACTGTTTTTT.

This clone has more than one count but fewer than ten. V gene TRBV15 combines with J gene TRBJ1-5, with D possibly TRBD1 on 6 matching bases. The CDR3 is 18 residues long. In germline, CDR1 is LNHNV, CDR2 YYDKDF (reference sequence). Trimming removed 0 bases from V and 2 bases from J, with 17 bases in between. The CDR3 is CATSRDFTGRRGNQPQHF. DNA for the CDR3: TGTGCCACCAGCAGAGATTTCACAGGGCGTCGGGGCAATCAGCCCCAGCATTTT.

This clone was recorded a few times. The chain couples TRBV3-1 (or the pseudogene TRBV3-2) to TRBJ1-2, with unresolved D. CDR1 is LGHDT, CDR2 YNNKEL, per germline (reference sequence). V lost 1 base to trimming and J lost 2 bases, with 8 bases between them. The CDR3 is 14 amino acids. The CDR3 sequence is CASSQAGNNYGYTF. CDR3 DNA sequence: TGTGCCAGCAGCCAAGCTGGCAACAACTATGGCTACACCTTC.

V is TRBV6-5 and J is TRBJ1-2; D may be TRBD1 (6 bases). The germline V gene has CDR1 MNHEY and CDR2 SVGAGI. The CDR3 consists of 13 residues. V lost 5 bases to trimming and J lost 6 bases, with 13 bases between them. Written as DNA, the CDR3 is TGTGCCAGCAGTATTCGGGCAGGGGATGGCTACACCTTC. This sequence encodes CASSIRAGDGYTF.

About this clone: Other DNA sequences in this specimen translate into the identical CDR3. The rearrangement links TRBV30 to TRBJ1-1; D is unclear. From germline, CDR1 is GTSNPN and CDR2 SVGIG (reference sequence). With 4 bases removed from V and 1 base from J, the gap between germline ends came to 4 bases. CDR3 length: 11 amino acids. CDR3 sequence: CAWIRNTEAFF. The CDR3 DNA reads as TGTGCCTGGATTCGGAACACTGAAGCTTTCTTT.

The genes are TRBV25-1 and TRBJ1-2; D remains unclear. This CDR3 contains 13 residues. Germline lookup yields CDR1 MGHDK and CDR2 SYGVNS. V was pared by 5 bases and J by 4 bases, with 11 bases between. Written as DNA, the CDR3 is TGTGCCAGCAGTCAAGCGGTCTTCTATGGCTACACCTTC. It yields the protein CASSQAVFYGYTF.

The rearrangement links TRBV6-2 or TRBV6-3 to TRBJ2-5, with D possibly being TRBD2 (6 bases). CDR1 and CDR2 (germline): MNHEY, SVGEGT. The germline V and J ends were trimmed by 5 bases and 0 bases, with 16 bases remaining between them. This CDR3 contains 16 residues. The DNA of the CDR3 is TGTGCCAGCAGTCGGCTGGGACTGTGGCACCAAGAGACCCAGTACTTC. It codes for CASSRLGLWHQETQYF.

In its sample, this clone was seen once. The rearrangement joins TRBV30 to TRBJ1-1; 9 bases are shared with TRBD1. Per germline, CDR1 GTSNPN and CDR2 SVGIG (reference sequence). J lost 4 bases, V lost 8 bases, and 11 bases had no gene match. This CDR3 region has 14 residues. The CDR3 bases are TGTGCCCTGGAAGGGACAGGGTGGATCACTGAAGCTTTCTTT. It yields the protein CALEGTGWITEAFF. The full variable domain, completed using reference TRBV30 and TRBJ1-1, is SQTIHQWPATLVQPVGSPLSLECTVEGTSNPNLYWYRQAAGRGLQLLFYSVGIGQISSEVPQNLSASRPQDRQFILSSKKLLLSDSGFYLCALEGTGWITEAFFGQGTRLTVV.

The CDR3 DNA follows: TGTGCCACCAGTGGGCCAGGGGATGGCTACACCTTC. Translated, it gives CATSGPGDGYTF. V usage is TRBV24-1 and J usage is TRBJ1-2, with D possibly being TRBD1 (6 bases). Trimming stripped 5 bases from V and 6 bases from J, with 9 bases between. The CDR3 spans 12 residues. Per germline, CDR1 KGHDR and CDR2 SFDVKD.

This clone came up once. The CDR3 region is CASSPRDRWSYEQYF. The CDR3 nucleotides read TGTGCCAGCAGCCCAAGGGACAGGTGGTCCTACGAGCAGTACTTC. The chain combines TRBV7-9 with TRBJ2-7; 8 bases map to TRBD1. CDR3 length: 15 amino acids. Germline values: CDR1 SEHNR, CDR2 FQNEAQ (reference sequence). J gave up 1 base and V 5 bases, and 7 bases lay outside the gene matches. Full variable domain (outside the CDR3, taken from reference TRBV7-9 and TRBJ2-7): DTGVSQNPRHKITKRGQNVTFRCDPISEHNRLYWYRQTLGQGPEFLTYFQNEAQLEKSRLLSDRFSAERPKGSFSTLEIQRTEQGDSAMYLCASSPRDRWSYEQYFGPGTRLTVT.

The CDR3 DNA reads TGTGCCTGGAGTGCCCCTCGGTCGGTGATGAACACTGAAGCTTTCTTT. This translates into CAWSAPRSVMNTEAFF. The chain has TRBV30 and TRBJ1-1, with D uncertain. Germline lookup yields CDR1 GTSNPN and CDR2 SVGIG (reference sequence). V lost 1 base and J lost 0, with 15 bases in between. This CDR3 has 16 amino acids. The full variable domain, its missing parts supplied by reference TRBV30 and TRBJ1-1, is SQTIHQWPATLVQPVGSPLSLECTVEGTSNPNLYWYRQAAGRGLQLLFYSVGIGQISSEVPQNLSASRPQDRQFILSSKKLLLSDSGFYLCAWSAPRSVMNTEAFFGQGTRLTVV.

The chain joins TRBV27 to TRBJ2-3; TRBD2 aligns across 9 bases. Germline V gives CDR1 MNHEY, CDR2 SMNVEV (reference sequence). This CDR3 has 14 amino acids. The V and J ends lost 6 bases and 9 bases, in that order; junction bases with no gene match: 10. The CDR3 bases are TGTGCCAGCAGCCCGGGACTAGCCACCATCACGCAGTATTTT. It codes for CASSPGLATITQYF.

The V gene is TRBV18, the J gene TRBJ2-7; weak D call: TRBD1 (5 bases). Germline V gene data show CDR1 as KGHSH and CDR2 as LQKENI. The germline V and J ends were trimmed by 2 bases and 0 bases, with 11 bases remaining between them. This CDR3 comprises 15 residues. In DNA, the CDR3 is TGTGCCAGCTCACCAACAACAGGCCTCTCCTACGAGCAGTACTTC. It translates to CASSPTTGLSYEQYF.

V gene TRBV6-2 or TRBV6-3 combines with J gene TRBJ2-7; a weak D match, TRBD1 (6 bases). CDR3 length: 18 amino acids. Per germline, CDR1 MNHEY and CDR2 SVGEGT. The V gene lost 4 bases and the J gene lost 6 bases, with 28 bases spanning the gap. The CDR3 protein is CASSSLTSVDSPFPEQYF. In DNA, the CDR3 is TGTGCCAGCAGTTCATTAACCTCAGTGGACAGCCCCTTCCCCGAGCAGTACTTC.

This chain joins TRBV9 and TRBJ2-3, with 11 bases identical to TRBD2. This CDR3 is built from 17 residues. The V segment lost 0 bases and the J segment 5 bases; nucleotides outside the gene matches: 8. CDR1 is SGDLS and CDR2 is YYNGEE in the germline V gene. DNA for the CDR3: TGTGCCAGCAGCGTAGAACCTAGCGGGGGGTTGGGAGATACGCAGTATTTT. Its translation: CASSVEPSGGLGDTQYF.